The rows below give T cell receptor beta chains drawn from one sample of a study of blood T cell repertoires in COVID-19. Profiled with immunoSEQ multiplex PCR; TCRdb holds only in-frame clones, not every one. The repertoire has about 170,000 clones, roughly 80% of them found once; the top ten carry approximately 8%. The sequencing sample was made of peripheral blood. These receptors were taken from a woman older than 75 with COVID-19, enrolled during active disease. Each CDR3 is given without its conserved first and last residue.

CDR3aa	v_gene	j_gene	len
ASSLAGGNTNYGYT	TRBV5-8	TRBJ1-2	14
ASSFGFGGSYEQY	TRBV27	TRBJ2-7	13
ASSPGGAGEKLF	TRBV5-4	TRBJ1-4	12
ASRPNGGRPEQY	TRBV25-1	TRBJ2-7	12
ASRRGTLDTGELF	TRBV7-8	TRBJ2-2	13
ASSEGGVVGSPYEQY	TRBV28	TRBJ2-7	15
ASSLDRGNTEAF	TRBV5-1	TRBJ1-1	12
ASSATGGETQY	TRBV5-1	TRBJ2-5	11
ASSSTGTPKETQY	TRBV7-3	TRBJ2-5	13
ASSRLASEVDTQY	TRBV13	TRBJ2-3	13
ASNRDVKNTEAF	TRBV5-1	TRBJ1-1	12
ASRLNTEAF	TRBV7-6	TRBJ1-1	9
ASSLAGGTGELF	TRBV28	TRBJ2-2	12
ASSPNRGTGNTIY	TRBV5-4	TRBJ1-3	13
ASSLSQGSGRNSYEQY	TRBV5-1	TRBJ2-7	16
ASSQGGDYGYT	TRBV27	TRBJ1-2	11
ASSPGQGDEKLF	TRBV5-1	TRBJ1-4	12
ASSLASGGPEAF	TRBV5-1	TRBJ1-1	12
ASSITWGDSPLH	TRBV19	TRBJ1-6	12
ASNQVGATKVYT	TRBV19	TRBJ1-2	12
ASREGGQGNQPQH	TRBV19	TRBJ1-5	13
AISSSFDGGYQETQY	TRBV10-3	TRBJ2-5	15
ASSPLKGAGANVLT	TRBV5-1	TRBJ2-6	14
ASSQEGRLANIQY	TRBV4-1	TRBJ2-4	13
ASSHLAETNTGELF	TRBV3-1/TRBV3-2	TRBJ2-2	14
ASRGTSGGAVETQY	TRBV10-2	TRBJ2-5	14
ASSTGSNSYEQY	TRBV5-1	TRBJ2-7	12
ASSKGRDSSNTGELF	TRBV5-1	TRBJ2-2	15
ASSLRVLRGYT	TRBV4-1	TRBJ1-2	11
ASSQGGFHSQETQY	TRBV5-1	TRBJ2-5	14
ASSQGSQGLNTEAF	TRBV4-1	TRBJ1-1	14
ASSSDRFSGNTIY	TRBV28	TRBJ1-3	13
ASSLAGGHEKLF	TRBV9	TRBJ1-4	12
ATGQGRGNQPQH	TRBV19	TRBJ1-5	12
ASSLITGTSGGAEQF	TRBV3-1/TRBV3-2	TRBJ2-1	15
ASSQAEGSPLH	TRBV4-1	TRBJ1-6	11
ASSGQVSYNEQF	TRBV5-8	TRBJ2-1	12
ASADRGGWGYT	TRBV12-3/TRBV12-4	TRBJ1-2	11
ASSTAQGYGYT	TRBV27	TRBJ1-2	11
ASSLYQGYAGGANVLT	TRBV27	TRBJ2-6	16
ASSETRPGGANVLT	TRBV9	TRBJ2-6	14
ASTVTGYTEAF	TRBV19	TRBJ1-1	11
ASSQGTGGNQPQH	TRBV4-2	TRBJ1-5	13
ASRRNSNQPQH	TRBV10-2	TRBJ1-5	11
ASSVGSGSTQY	TRBV9	TRBJ2-3	11
ASRRYRDREYQPQH	TRBV19	TRBJ1-5	14
ASSPLSWNTEAF	TRBV18	TRBJ1-1	12
ASSEAGGTQPQH	TRBV2	TRBJ1-5	12
AISENIGQNEKLF	TRBV10-3	TRBJ1-4	13
ASSMRRGAGELF	TRBV19	TRBJ2-2	12